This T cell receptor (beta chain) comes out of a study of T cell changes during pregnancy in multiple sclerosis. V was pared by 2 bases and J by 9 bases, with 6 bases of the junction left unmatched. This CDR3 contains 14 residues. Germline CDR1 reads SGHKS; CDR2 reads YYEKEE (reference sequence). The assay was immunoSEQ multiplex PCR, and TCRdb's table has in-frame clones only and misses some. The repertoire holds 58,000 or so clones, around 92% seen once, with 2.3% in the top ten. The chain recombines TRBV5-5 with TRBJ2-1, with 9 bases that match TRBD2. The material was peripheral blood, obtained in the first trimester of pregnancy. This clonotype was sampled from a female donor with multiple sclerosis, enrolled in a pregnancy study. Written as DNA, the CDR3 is TGTGCCAGCAGCTTTAGCGGGAGTGTTAGTGAGCAGTTCTTC. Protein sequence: CASSFSGSVSEQFF.